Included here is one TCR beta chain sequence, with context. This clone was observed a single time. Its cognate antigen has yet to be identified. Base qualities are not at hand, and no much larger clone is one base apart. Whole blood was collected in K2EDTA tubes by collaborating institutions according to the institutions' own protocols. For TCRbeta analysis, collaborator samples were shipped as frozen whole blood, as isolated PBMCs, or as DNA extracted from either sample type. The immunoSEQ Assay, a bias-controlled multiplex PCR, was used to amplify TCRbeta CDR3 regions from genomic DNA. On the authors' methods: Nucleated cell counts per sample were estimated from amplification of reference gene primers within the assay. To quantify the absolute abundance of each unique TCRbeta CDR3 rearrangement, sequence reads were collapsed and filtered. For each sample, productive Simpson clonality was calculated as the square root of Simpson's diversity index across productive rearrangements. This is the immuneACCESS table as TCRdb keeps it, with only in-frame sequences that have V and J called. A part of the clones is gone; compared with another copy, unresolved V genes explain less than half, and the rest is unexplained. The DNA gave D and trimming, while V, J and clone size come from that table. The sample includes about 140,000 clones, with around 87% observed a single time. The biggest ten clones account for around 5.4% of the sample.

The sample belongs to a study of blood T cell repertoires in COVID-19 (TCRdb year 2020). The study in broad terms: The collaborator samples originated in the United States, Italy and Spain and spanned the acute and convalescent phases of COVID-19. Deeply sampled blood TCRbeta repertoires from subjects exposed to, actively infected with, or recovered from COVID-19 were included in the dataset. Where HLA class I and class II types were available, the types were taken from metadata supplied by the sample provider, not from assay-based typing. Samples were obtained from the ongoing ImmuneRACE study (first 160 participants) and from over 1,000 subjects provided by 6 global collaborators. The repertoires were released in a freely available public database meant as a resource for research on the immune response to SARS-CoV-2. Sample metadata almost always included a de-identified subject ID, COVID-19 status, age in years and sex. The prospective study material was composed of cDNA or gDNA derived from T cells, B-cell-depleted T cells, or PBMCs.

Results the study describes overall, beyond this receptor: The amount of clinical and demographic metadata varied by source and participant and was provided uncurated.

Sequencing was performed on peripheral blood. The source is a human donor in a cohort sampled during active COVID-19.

The sequenced DNA is TGCAGCGCCATCGGGGGGAACACTGAAGCTTTCTTT. Its protein reads: CSAIGGNTEAFF. The rearrangement joined TRBV29-1 to TRBJ1-1, and TRBD1 may be the D gene, going by 5 matching bases. Between the V and J ends, shortened by 7 bases and 1 base respectively, the junction contains 10 bases. The germline V gene specifies SQVTM as CDR1 and ANQGSEA as CDR2. The CDR3 runs 12 residues from the cysteine to the phenylalanine. The kept DNA is CDR3 alone, 36 bases in frame from the first base.